A single sample gave rise to the 29 T cell receptor beta chains below, sequenced in a study of blood T cells in healthy people across ages. With a J-beta primer mix and a sample-barcoded 5' primer, a second PCR ran about 7 to 12 cycles. TCRdb passed the 5' RACE reads through MiXCR, listing each CDR3 protein once. Of some 1,000,000 distinct CDR3 sequences in the sample, roughly 24% were seen once. This same sample was also taken into another study, of T cells of mothers and their children.

Source material: blood. These receptors came from a girl aged 2-9 years in good health.

The V call is TRBV7-2, the J call TRBJ2-2, with D tentatively TRBD2 (5 bases). V was trimmed by 1 base and J by 8 bases, leaving 20 bases between them. Germline loops: CDR1 SGHTA, CDR2 FQGNSA. The CDR3 is 17 amino acids. The CDR3, as DNA: TGTGCCAGCAGCTTAGAGCCCCTAGCCCCTTTTGGAGGGGAGCTGTTTTTT. Residues: CASSLEPLAPFGGELFF. Drawing the rest from reference TRBV7-2 and TRBJ2-2, the complete variable domain is GAGVSQSPSNKVTEKGKDVELRCDPISGHTALYWYRQSLGQGLEFLIYFQGNSAPDKSGLPSDRFSAERTGGSVSTLTIQRTQQEDSAVYLCASSLEPLAPFGGELFFGEGSRLTVL.

This clonotype has just a few counts. Compared with germline, one end of the junction differs, possibly owing to a read error. The V and J genes are TRBV11-2 and TRBJ2-4; D perhaps matches TRBD2 (6 bases). Germline V lookup: CDR1 SGHAT, CDR2 FQNNGV. This CDR3 is built from 13 residues. This CDR3 reads CASSLVRGGTLDF. The CDR3 nucleotides read TGTGCCAGCAGCTTAGTTCGGGGTGGGACTTTAGACTTC.

This sequence joins TRBV12-3 or TRBV12-4 and TRBJ2-4; tentatively, D is TRBD2 (6 bases). V lost 4 bases to trimming and J lost 0 bases, with 22 bases between them. This CDR3 contains 19 residues. The CDR3 region is CASSSMGLTPPLAKNIQYF. CDR3 nucleotide sequence: TGTGCCAGCAGTTCTATGGGACTTACCCCACCTCTAGCCAAAAACATTCAGTACTTC.

This clonotype was seen repeatedly, ten times or more. The rearrangement uses TRBV4-1 and TRBJ2-5; 9 bases are shared with TRBD2. V lost 0 bases to trimming and J lost 5 bases; unmatched junction nucleotides: 4. Germline V gene sequence: CDR1 MGHRA, CDR2 YSYEKL. The CDR3 loop spans 15 amino acids. CDR3 DNA: TGCGCCAGCAGCCAAGACACTAGCGGGTGGGAGACCCAGTACTTC. This sequence encodes CASSQDTSGWETQYF.

V gene TRBV27 combines with J gene TRBJ2-1; maybe TRBD2 (6 bases). Trimming removed 10 bases from V and 5 bases from J, with 15 bases in between. Germline V gene sequence: CDR1 MNHEY, CDR2 SMNVEV (reference sequence). This CDR3 spans 13 amino acids. The CDR3 DNA reads as TGTGCCACTAAGTACGGGGGTGACAATGAGCAGTTCTTC. Amino acid sequence: CATKYGGDNEQFF.

The rearrangement uses TRBV20-1 and TRBJ2-7; D is possibly TRBD1 (7 bases). V dropped 6 bases and J dropped 0 bases, with 18 bases sitting between them. The CDR3 has 15 residues. Germline CDR1 reads DFQATT; CDR2 reads SNEGSKA (reference sequence). The CDR3 sequence: CSAGRLRTGSYEQYF. CDR3 in DNA: TGCAGTGCAGGGAGGCTTAGGACAGGCTCCTACGAGCAGTACTTC.

This clonotype was seen a handful of times. The chain combines TRBV6-2 or TRBV6-3 with TRBJ1-1; D possibly corresponds to TRBD1 (6 bases). The germline V and J ends were trimmed by 5 bases and 5 bases, with 12 bases remaining between them. The CDR3 runs to 13 residues. CDR1 and CDR2 from the germline V gene are MNHEY and SVGEGT. This chain's CDR3 is CASSPGAETEAFF. The DNA of the CDR3 is TGTGCCAGCAGTCCAGGGGCGGAGACTGAAGCTTTCTTT.

The chain couples TRBV12-3 or TRBV12-4 to TRBJ2-5, with a possible D match to TRBD1 (5 bases). The length of the CDR3 is 14 residues. V was cut by 4 bases and J by 5 bases, with 14 bases left in between. In DNA, the CDR3 is TGTGCCAGCAGTTCGGACCCAAGGGGCGAGACCCAGTACTTC. Translating it yields CASSSDPRGETQYF.

The genes are TRBV7-9 and TRBJ2-5; D not resolved. Trimming removed 3 bases at V and 1 base at J, with 9 bases between. The CDR3 covers 14 residues. The germline CDR1 and CDR2 sequences are SEHNR and FQNEAQ (reference sequence). This CDR3 is CASSFETVQETQYF. The CDR3 coding sequence is TGTGCCAGCAGCTTTGAGACCGTCCAAGAGACCCAGTACTTC.

The chain joins TRBV2 to TRBJ1-2, with D possibly matching TRBD1 (5 bases). This CDR3 is built from 14 residues. Between the trimmed V and J ends, which lost 6 bases and 2 bases, there was a span of 13 bases. The germline CDR1 and CDR2 sequences are SNHLY and FYNNEI. The CDR3 sequence is CASRKIWGNYGYTF. The CDR3 DNA sequence: TGTGCCAGCAGAAAAATCTGGGGGAACTATGGCTACACCTTC.

In this sample, this clonotype turned up many times. This sequence joins TRBV7-9 and TRBJ1-1; D call uncertain. The germline CDR1 and CDR2 sequences are SEHNR and FQNEAQ (reference sequence). V lost 3 bases and J lost 4, with 6 bases in between. The CDR3 consists of 12 residues. The CDR3 nucleotides read TGTGCCAGCAGCTTCGGGCCCACTGAAGCTTTCTTT. It translates to CASSFGPTEAFF.

V usage is TRBV7-9 and J usage is TRBJ1-1, with 8 bases identical to TRBD1. The CDR3 length is 16 residues. Germline V gene data show CDR1 as SEHNR and CDR2 as FQNEAQ (reference sequence). Unmatched junction bases numbered 7, after V lost 2 bases and J lost 2 bases. The DNA of the CDR3 is TGTGCCAGCAGCTTATTACAGGGGGGGACTAACACTGAAGCTTTCTTT. Its translation: CASSLLQGGTNTEAFF.

The chain joins TRBV7-2 to TRBJ2-5; unclear D gene. The CDR3 runs 13 residues. Germline loops: CDR1 SGHTA, CDR2 FQGNSA. V shed 3 bases and J shed 9 bases, with 14 bases lying between them. CDR3 in amino acids: CASSFSSRFPQYF. The DNA of the CDR3 is TGTGCCAGCAGCTTTAGTTCTAGGTTTCCCCAGTACTTC. Using reference TRBV7-2 and TRBJ2-5 for the parts outside the CDR3, the full variable domain is GAGVSQSPSNKVTEKGKDVELRCDPISGHTALYWYRQSLGQGLEFLIYFQGNSAPDKSGLPSDRFSAERTGGSVSTLTIQRTQQEDSAVYLCASSFSSRFPQYFGPGTRLLVL.

The genes are TRBV7-2 and TRBJ2-5, with 10 positions matching TRBD2. The CDR3 is made up of 14 amino acids. Germline CDR1 is SGHTA and CDR2 is FQGNSA. With 5 bases clipped from V and 5 bases from J, the junction kept 5 bases outside the gene matches. CDR3 sequence reads: CASSATSGIETQYF. CDR3 bases: TGTGCCAGCAGCGCCACTAGCGGGATTGAGACCCAGTACTTC.

The V call is TRBV2, the J call TRBJ2-2; 7 nucleotides match TRBD2. V was clipped by 8 bases and J by 5 bases; unmatched bases: 11. CDR3 length: 15 amino acids. In germline, CDR1 is SNHLY, CDR2 FYNNEI. The CDR3 protein is CASHGTTFVTGELFF. For the CDR3, the DNA is TGTGCCAGCCACGGGACTACATTTGTGACCGGGGAGCTGTTTTTT.

The chain combines TRBV5-5 with TRBJ2-5, with TRBD2 as a possible D gene (6 bases). The J call may be incorrect, as the DNA end agrees better with TRBJ2-1. This CDR3 is built from 14 residues. The germline CDR1 and CDR2 sequences are SGHKS and YYEKEE (reference sequence). This chain's CDR3 is CASSREPYSYEQFF. As DNA, the CDR3 is TGTGCCAGCAGCCGGGAGCCCTACTCATATGAGCAGTTCTTC.

This clonotype came up a few times. The J gene is TRBJ2-1, the V gene TRBV6-4; TRBD2 agrees at 8 bases. V lost 4 bases to trimming and J lost 4 bases; unmatched junction nucleotides: 6. Germline V gives CDR1 MRHNA, CDR2 SNTAGT. The CDR3 length is 15 residues. CDR3 bases: TGTGCCAGCAGTGTAGGAGCGGGGGATTACAATGAGCAGTTCTTC. Its protein product is CASSVGAGDYNEQFF.

This clonotype has more than one count but fewer than ten. V gene TRBV14 combines with J gene TRBJ1-5; D not certain. V was trimmed by 9 bases and J by 4 bases, leaving 13 bases between them. The CDR3 contains 13 residues. The V gene's germline CDR1 is SGHDN and CDR2 FVKESK. The CDR3 region is CASSARANQPQHF. The CDR3 coding sequence is TGTGCCAGTAGCGCCCGGGCTAATCAGCCCCAGCATTTT.

The V gene is TRBV7-9, the J gene TRBJ1-4; 7 bases are shared with TRBD1. The CDR3 runs 15 residues. The germline CDR1 and CDR2 sequences are SEHNR and FQNEAQ (reference sequence). Trimming took 5 bases from V and 6 from J; bases not matched to a gene: 9. The CDR3 region is CASSPSGGSYEKLFF. The CDR3 bases are TGTGCCAGCAGCCCGTCAGGGGGTAGTTATGAAAAACTGTTTTTT.

DNA of the CDR3: TGCAGTGCTTCGGGACAGGGGCCTGACTGGGGGAATGAGCAGTTCTTC. Translating it yields CSASGQGPDWGNEQFF. The genes are TRBV20-1 and TRBJ2-1; 10 bases line up with TRBD1. V shed 5 bases, J shed 7 bases, and the junction held 14 bases outside the gene matches. The CDR3 consists of 16 residues. Germline CDR1 DFQATT, CDR2 SNEGSKA (reference sequence).

The sample holds a few counts of this clonotype. The chain is built from TRBV14 and TRBJ2-1; the D is unclear. Germline loops: CDR1 SGHDN, CDR2 FVKESK. The V and J ends lost 0 bases and 1 base respectively, with 10 bases between them. The CDR3 is 16 amino acids. CDR3 coding DNA: TGTGCCAGCAGCCAAGAGAGCTACTCTTCCTACAATGAGCAGTTCTTC. This gives the protein CASSQESYSSYNEQFF.

The chain links TRBV20-1 to TRBJ2-1; 10 nucleotides agree with TRBD2. Germline CDR1 DFQATT, CDR2 SNEGSKA (reference sequence). The CDR3 sequence is 17 residues long. J was trimmed by 3 bases and V by 3 bases; bases with no gene match: 11. Here the CDR3 DNA reads TGCAGTGCTAGTCCAGTTCTAGCGGGGGCCTACTACAATGAGCAGTTCTTC. This codes for CSASPVLAGAYYNEQFF.

There are a few counts of this clonotype. J is TRBJ2-2 and V is TRBV28, with unresolved D. Looked up from germline, CDR1 is MDHEN and CDR2 is SYDVKM. CDR3 length: 16 amino acids. Trimming took off 0 bases at V and 0 bases at J, with 8 bases between the two ends. This chain's CDR3 is CASSLWVLTNTGELFF. CDR3 bases: TGTGCCAGCAGTTTATGGGTGCTCACGAACACCGGGGAGCTGTTTTTT.

This clonotype was counted a few times. The chain is built from TRBV6-6 and TRBJ2-1; D call uncertain. Germline CDR1 is MNHNY and CDR2 is SVGAGI (reference sequence). With 6 bases removed from V and 9 bases from J, the gap between germline ends came to 15 bases. The CDR3 length is 13 residues. The CDR3 DNA follows: TGTGCCAGCAGCATTTACGTGGGTGCTGAGCAGTTCTTC. As protein: CASSIYVGAEQFF.

This clonotype was detected a few times. The CDR3 loop is CSADRVSDTQYF. The CDR3 coding sequence is TGCAGTGCTGACAGGGTTTCGGATACGCAGTATTTT. The J gene is TRBJ2-3, the V gene TRBV20-1; TRBD1 aligns across 7 bases. The trim removed 5 bases at V and 6 bases at J, leaving 5 bases unmatched. CDR3 length: 12 amino acids. Germline assignment: CDR1 DFQATT and CDR2 SNEGSKA (reference sequence).

The CDR3 region is CASSQDGTGLAATYNEQFF. As DNA, the CDR3 is TGTGCCAGCAGCCAAGATGGGACGGGGCTAGCGGCTACCTACAATGAGCAGTTCTTC. The rearrangement links TRBV4-2 to TRBJ2-1; TRBD2 matches at 7 bases. V shed 0 bases, J shed 2 bases, and the junction held 13 bases outside the gene matches. Germline-derived CDR1 and CDR2 are LGHNA and YNFKEQ. This CDR3 spans 19 amino acids.

The chain joins TRBV12-5 to TRBJ1-2; maybe TRBD1 (6 bases). CDR1 and CDR2 (germline): LGHNT, FRNRAP. This CDR3 contains 16 residues. V was clipped by 4 bases and J by 5 bases, with 20 bases between them. The CDR3 DNA follows: TGTGCTAGTGGTTCCCAGGTACAATCAGGGGCTTATGGCTACACCTTC. Amino acids: CASGSQVQSGAYGYTF.

The chain combines TRBV7-8 with TRBJ1-3, with D unresolved. Germline values: CDR1 SGHVS, CDR2 FQNEAQ. The CDR3 runs to 16 residues. Trimming took off 2 bases at V and 1 base at J, with 12 bases between the two ends. CDR3 DNA: TGTGCCAGCAGCTTATTTTCGGGGTTTTCTGGAAACACCATATATTTT. This gives the protein CASSLFSGFSGNTIYF.

CDR3 bases: TGTGCCAGCAGTTTCTTAGGACTCCAAGGTCCGTTGGAGACCCAGTACTTC. Encoded protein: CASSFLGLQGPLETQYF. V gene TRBV28 combines with J gene TRBJ2-5; maybe TRBD2 (5 bases). The germline CDR1 and CDR2 sequences are MDHEN and SYDVKM. The CDR3 length is 17 residues. V dropped 3 bases and J dropped 5 bases, with 22 bases sitting between them.